The clone carrying this TCR beta chain occurred once. Antigen unknown. This entry comes from a study of CD8+CD57+ T cells in acquired aplastic anemia. About the research overall: Recorded DNA amounts for sorted CD4+ and CD8+ cells had an average of approximately 3.2 ug.

For CDR3 and TCR beta VDJ profiling, genomic DNA was the template used. From the reads, TCRdb called clonotypes with MiXCR, one entry per CDR3 protein. The sample holds 150,000 to 200,000 distinct CDR3 sequences, 47% seen once. The CDR3 runs 14 residues. Germline CDR1 LNHNV, CDR2 YYDKDF (reference sequence). V was clipped by 1 base and J by 10 bases, with 13 bases between them. The patients chosen for sequencing had shown expansion of CD8+CD57+ cells (detected by flow cytometry). Overall study findings and caveats: The number of CD8+ CDR3 sequences shared by patients and controls was roughly 30. Levels of CD8+ Simpson's diversity were not significantly distinct in patients versus controls.

This sequence was found in a human donor with aplastic anemia. The material sequenced was sorted CD4+, CD8+, or CD8+CD57+ T cells (not recorded which) from PBMCs. The chain employs TRBV15 and TRBJ1-4; D perhaps matches TRBD1 (5 bases). The CDR3 here is CATSRVLGQRKLFF. The CDR3 coding sequence is TGTGCCACCAGCAGAGTACTGGGGCAGAGAAAACTGTTTTTT. The full variable domain, rest sourced from reference TRBV15 and TRBJ1-4, is DAMVIQNPRYQVTQFGKPVTLSCSQTLNHNVMYWYQQKSSQAPKLLFHYYDKDFNNEADTPDNFQSRRPNTSFCFLDIRSPGLGDTAMYLCATSRVLGQRKLFFGSGTQLSVL.